Following are 11 T cell receptor beta chains from one sample sequenced in a study of T cell clones after liver transplantation. The repertoire was sequenced with immunoSEQ multiplex PCR; TCRdb's copy has only in-frame clones and lacks some. This sample has some 120,000 clones, with just over 90% found just once. This material consisted of CD4+ T cells from blood, taken 12 months after liver transplant. These receptors originate from a human patient who received a liver transplant. Some T cells may have come from the graft donor.

Here the CDR3 DNA reads TGCGCCAGCAGTCCTCCAGGGGGCGCTTCCACTGAAGCTTTCTTT. Translation gives CASSPPGGASTEAFF. The rearrangement links TRBV5-1 to TRBJ1-1; TRBD1 matches at 8 bases. Germline loops: CDR1 SGHRS, CDR2 YFSETQ. The CDR3 sequence is 15 residues long. The V segment lost 5 bases and the J segment 4 bases; nucleotides outside the gene matches: 10.

This clone was observed once. This chain joins TRBV6-5 and TRBJ2-2; a possible D gene is TRBD2 (5 bases). Germline V gives CDR1 MNHEY, CDR2 SVGAGI. Trimming removed 2 bases at V and 3 bases at J, with 10 bases between. The CDR3 is made up of 15 amino acids. The CDR3 DNA is TGTGCCAGCAGTTACCCTAGGCGGGACACCGGGGAGCTGTTTTTT. Encoded protein: CASSYPRRDTGELFF.

The genes are TRBV2 and TRBJ2-3; D uncertain. V was cut by 6 bases and J by 0 bases, with 13 bases left in between. CDR1 SNHLY and CDR2 FYNNEI come from the germline V gene. This CDR3 region has 15 residues. The CDR3 here is CASRGLVSSTDTQYF. Written as DNA, the CDR3 is TGTGCCAGCAGGGGTCTCGTCAGTAGCACAGATACGCAGTATTTT.

The chain links TRBV19 to TRBJ2-2, with 7 bases identical to TRBD2. Germline assignment: CDR1 LNHDA and CDR2 SQIVND (reference sequence). The CDR3 is made up of 16 amino acids. V lost 4 bases to trimming and J lost 10 bases; unmatched junction nucleotides: 15. The CDR3 spells CASSTRRTSNFVELFF. DNA for the CDR3: TGTGCCAGTAGTACCCGCCGGACTAGTAATTTTGTGGAGCTGTTTTTT.

Turning to this clone: The same CDR3 also results from other DNA sequences found in this sample. The chain links TRBV29-1 to TRBJ1-3; D gene uncertain. In germline, CDR1 is SQVTM, CDR2 ANQGSEA. Trimming cost V 0 bases and J 4 bases, with 4 bases left between them. This CDR3 is 12 amino acids long. The CDR3 region has the DNA TGCAGCGTTGAAGACGGAGGAAACACCATATATTTT. This encodes CSVEDGGNTIYF. Full variable domain (remainder filled in from reference TRBV29-1 and TRBJ1-3): SAVISQKPSRDICQRGTSLTIQCQVDSQVTMMFWYRQQPGQSLTLIATANQGSEATYESGFVIDKFPISRPNLTFSTLTVSNMSPEDSSIYLCSVEDGGNTIYFGEGSWLTVV.

V and J are TRBV5-1 and TRBJ2-1; TRBD1 matches 8 bases. The CDR3 loop spans 14 amino acids. Germline CDR1 reads SGHRS; CDR2 reads YFSETQ. The junction had 3 bases not matched to a gene; V was cut back by 4 bases and J by 3 bases. CDR3 bases: TGCGCCAGCAGCACAGGACAGGGCTACAATGAGCAGTTCTTC. As protein: CASSTGQGYNEQFF.

The V gene is TRBV5-1, the J gene TRBJ2-1; 7 bases are a match to TRBD2. V trimming: 7 bases; J trimming: 4 bases; junction bases outside the gene matches: 5. The germline V gene encodes CDR1 SGHRS and CDR2 YFSETQ. The CDR3 sequence is 13 residues long. CDR3 nucleotides: TGCGCCAGCTGCCTTAGCGGGTACAATGAGCAGTTCTTC. Protein: CASCLSGYNEQFF.

V is TRBV18 and J is TRBJ2-1; 11 positions match TRBD2. The CDR3 totals 17 residues. Germline V gene sequence: CDR1 KGHSH, CDR2 LQKENI. Unmatched junction bases numbered 8, after V lost 3 bases and J lost 4 bases. CDR3 coding DNA: TGTGCCAGCTCACCCGTAGCCGGGACTAGCGGTTACAATGAGCAGTTCTTC. Protein sequence: CASSPVAGTSGYNEQFF.

V usage is TRBV7-6 and J usage is TRBJ2-1, with 9 bases that match TRBD1. The V gene's germline CDR1 is SGHVS and CDR2 FNYEAQ. J lost 1 base, V lost 5 bases, and 9 bases had no gene match. CDR3 length: 17 residues. CDR3 nucleotides: TGTGCCAGCAGCCCCACCCCAGGGACAGGGTCCTACAATGAGCAGTTCTTC. It translates to CASSPTPGTGSYNEQFF.

The V and J genes are TRBV6-4 and TRBJ1-5; D unresolved. CDR3 length: 18 residues. Per germline, CDR1 MRHNA and CDR2 SNTAGT. V was trimmed by 0 bases and J by 1 base, leaving 16 bases between them. CDR3: CASSDSRKRNVSNQPQHF. In DNA form, the CDR3 reads TGTGCCAGCAGTGACTCGCGGAAAAGGAATGTAAGCAATCAGCCCCAGCATTTT.

The V and J genes are TRBV7-9 and TRBJ2-2, with unresolved D. Trimming stripped 1 base from V and 6 bases from J, with 9 bases between. The CDR3 runs 14 residues. Germline values: CDR1 SEHNR, CDR2 FQNEAQ (reference sequence). CDR3 nucleotides: TGTGCCAGCAGCTTAGTACTGGTGCCCGGGGAGCTGTTTTTT. Translated: CASSLVLVPGELFF.